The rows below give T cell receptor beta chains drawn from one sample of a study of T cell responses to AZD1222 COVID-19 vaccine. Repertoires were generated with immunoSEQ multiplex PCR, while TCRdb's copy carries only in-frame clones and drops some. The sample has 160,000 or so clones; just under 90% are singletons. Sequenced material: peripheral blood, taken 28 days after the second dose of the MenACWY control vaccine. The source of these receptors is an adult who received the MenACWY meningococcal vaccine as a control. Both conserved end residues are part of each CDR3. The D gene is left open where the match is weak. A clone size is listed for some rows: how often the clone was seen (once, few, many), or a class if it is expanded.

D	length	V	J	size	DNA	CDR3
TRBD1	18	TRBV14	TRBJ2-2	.	TGTGCCAGCAGCCCCAAGCCCGGACAGGCCGCGAACACCGGGGAGCTGTTTTTT	CASSPKPGQAANTGELFF
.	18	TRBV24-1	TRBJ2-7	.	TGTGCCACCAGTGATGGGACGGTAAGGGTCGGTAAGACCTACGAGCAGTACTTC	CATSDGTVRVGKTYEQYF
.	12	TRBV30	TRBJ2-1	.	TGTGCCTGGAGTGTAAGTTACAATGAGCAGTTCTTC	CAWSVSYNEQFF
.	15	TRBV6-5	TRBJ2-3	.	TGTGCCAGCAGCCCCCGAGGGCGGACCACAGATACGCAGTATTTT	CASSPRGRTTDTQYF
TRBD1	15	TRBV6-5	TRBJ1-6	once	TGTGCCAGCAGTTATAGGGGACAGGGGGATTCACCCCTCCACTTT	CASSYRGQGDSPLHF
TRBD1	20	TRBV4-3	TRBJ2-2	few	TGCGCCAGCAGCCAACCAAATGCCGGGACAGGGGTGTTGGACACCGGGGAGCTGTTTTTT	CASSQPNAGTGVLDTGELFF
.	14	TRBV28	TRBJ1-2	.	TGTGCCAGCAGTCCCCCGGGTGGGGACTATGGCTACACCTTC	CASSPPGGDYGYTF
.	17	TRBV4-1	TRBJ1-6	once	TGCGCCAGCAGCCCTTTTACCGGACAGAAAGAAAATTCACCCCTCCACTTT	CASSPFTGQKENSPLHF
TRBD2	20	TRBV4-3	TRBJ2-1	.	TGCGCCAGCAGCCAAGAGAGGGCACTAGCGGGAGGGGACGGTGGGAATGAGCAGTTCTTC	CASSQERALAGGDGGNEQFF
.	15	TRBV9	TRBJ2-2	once	TGTGCCAGCAGCGTAGACTCGTACGGCACCGGGGAGCTGTTTTTT	CASSVDSYGTGELFF
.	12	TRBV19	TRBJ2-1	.	TGTGCCAGTAGTATAAGGGCCGATGAGCAGTTCTTC	CASSIRADEQFF
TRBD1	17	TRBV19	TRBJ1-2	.	TGTGCCAGTAGTAAGGGACGGGACAGTTCGGAGGGCTATGGCTACACCTTC	CASSKGRDSSEGYGYTF
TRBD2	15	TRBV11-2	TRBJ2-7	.	TGTGCCAGCAGCTTAGCGTCTAGCGGATCCTACGAGCAGTACTTC	CASSLASSGSYEQYF
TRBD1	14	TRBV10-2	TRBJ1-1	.	TGCGCCAGCAGTCCCGACAGGGCAGTCACTGAAGCTTTCTTT	CASSPDRAVTEAFF